This TCR beta chain was documented in a study of blood T cell repertoires in COVID-19. Study-level information: The cDNA or gDNA used as material had been derived from T cells, B-cell-depleted T cells, or PBMCs.

Original data processing: Reference gene primer amplification yielded estimated nucleated cell counts. The table came from immunoSEQ multiplex PCR; TCRdb's copy has only in-frame clones and leaves some out. D and trimming were read from the DNA, whereas the V and J calls and clone size are those reported in that table. The sample shows 95,000 to 150,000 clones, around four fifths of them seen only once. V gave up 6 bases and J gave up 0 bases; unmatched junction bases: 2. Germline CDR1 is SNHLY and CDR2 is FYNNEI. CDR3 length: 13 amino acids. This TCR was sampled from a man aged 80 or over with active or convalescent COVID-19. V usage is TRBV2 and J usage is TRBJ2-7, with 7 nucleotides matching TRBD1. The sequencing sample was made of peripheral blood. CDR3 amino acids: CASRGQSSYEQYF. Here the CDR3 DNA reads TGTGCCAGCAGGGGACAGTCCTCCTACGAGCAGTACTTC.